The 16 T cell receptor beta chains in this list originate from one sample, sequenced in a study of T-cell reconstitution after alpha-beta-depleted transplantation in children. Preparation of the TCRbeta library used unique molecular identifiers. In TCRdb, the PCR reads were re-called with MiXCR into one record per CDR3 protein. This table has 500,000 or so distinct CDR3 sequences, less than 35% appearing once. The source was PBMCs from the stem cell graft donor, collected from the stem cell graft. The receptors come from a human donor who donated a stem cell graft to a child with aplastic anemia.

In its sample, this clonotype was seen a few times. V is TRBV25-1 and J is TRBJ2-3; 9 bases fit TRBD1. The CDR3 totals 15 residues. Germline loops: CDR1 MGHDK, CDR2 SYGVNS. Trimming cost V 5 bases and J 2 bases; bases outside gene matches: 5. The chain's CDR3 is CASSPWTGDTDTQYF. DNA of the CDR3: TGTGCCAGCAGTCCCTGGACAGGGGACACAGATACGCAGTATTTT.

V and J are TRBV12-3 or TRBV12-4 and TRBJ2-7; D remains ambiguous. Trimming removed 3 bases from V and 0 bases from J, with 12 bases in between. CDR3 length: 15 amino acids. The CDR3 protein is CASSFGAADSYEQYV. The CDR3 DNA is TGTGCCAGCAGTTTTGGCGCGGCGGACTCCTACGAGCAGTACGTC.

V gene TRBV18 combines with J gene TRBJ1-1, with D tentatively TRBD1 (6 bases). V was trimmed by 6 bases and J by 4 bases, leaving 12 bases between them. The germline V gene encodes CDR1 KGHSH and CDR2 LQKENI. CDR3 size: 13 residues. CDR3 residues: CASSPGTTTEAFF. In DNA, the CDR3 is TGTGCCAGCTCCCCCGGGACAACCACTGAAGCTTTCTTT.

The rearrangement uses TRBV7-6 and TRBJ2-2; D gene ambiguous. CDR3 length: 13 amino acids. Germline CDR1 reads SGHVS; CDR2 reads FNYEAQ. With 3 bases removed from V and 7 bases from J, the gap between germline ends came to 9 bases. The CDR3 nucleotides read TGTGCCAGCAGCTTTGCGTTGGGCGGGGAGCTGTTTTTT. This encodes CASSFALGGELFF.

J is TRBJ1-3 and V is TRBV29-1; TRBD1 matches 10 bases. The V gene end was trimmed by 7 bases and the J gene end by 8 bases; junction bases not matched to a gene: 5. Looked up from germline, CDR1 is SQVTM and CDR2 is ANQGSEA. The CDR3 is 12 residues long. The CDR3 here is CSAGDRGDTIYF. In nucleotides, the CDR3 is TGCAGCGCCGGGGACAGGGGTGACACCATATATTTT. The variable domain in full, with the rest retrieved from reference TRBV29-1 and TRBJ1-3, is SAVISQKPSRDICQRGTSLTIQCQVDSQVTMMFWYRQQPGQSLTLIATANQGSEATYESGFVIDKFPISRPNLTFSTLTVSNMSPEDSSIYLCSAGDRGDTIYFGEGSWLTVV.

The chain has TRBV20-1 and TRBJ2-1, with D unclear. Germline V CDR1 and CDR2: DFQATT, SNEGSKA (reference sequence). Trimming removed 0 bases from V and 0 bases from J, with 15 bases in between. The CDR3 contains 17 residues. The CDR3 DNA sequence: TGCAGTGCTAGAGATGGCGAGACCGCAAGCTCCTACAATGAGCAGTTCTTC. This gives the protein CSARDGETASSYNEQFF.

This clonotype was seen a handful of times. CDR3 region: CASSSLGVKGTEAFF. The CDR3 DNA follows: TGCGCCAGCAGCTCGCTGGGGGTGAAGGGCACTGAAGCTTTCTTT. The gene calls are TRBV5-1 and TRBJ1-1; TRBD1 might be the D (5 bases). CDR3 length: 15 residues. The germline V gene encodes CDR1 SGHRS and CDR2 YFSETQ. The ends were cut back, 3 bases at V and 4 bases at J, with 16 bases in the middle.

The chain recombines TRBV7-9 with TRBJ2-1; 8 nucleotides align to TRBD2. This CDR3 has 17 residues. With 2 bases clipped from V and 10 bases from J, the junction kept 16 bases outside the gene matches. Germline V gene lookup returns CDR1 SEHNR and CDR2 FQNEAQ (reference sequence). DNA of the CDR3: TGTGCCAGCAGCTTAATTTGGAGCGGGAGTGGGGTAAAGGAGCAGTTCTTC. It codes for CASSLIWSGSGVKEQFF.

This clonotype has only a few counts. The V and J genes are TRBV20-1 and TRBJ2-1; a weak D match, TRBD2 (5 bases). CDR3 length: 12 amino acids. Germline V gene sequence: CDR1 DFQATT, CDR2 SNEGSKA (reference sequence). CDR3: CSSLGPGNEQFF. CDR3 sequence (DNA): TGCAGCTCACTAGGGCCGGGAAATGAGCAGTTCTTC.

This CDR3 reads CASSSREMNEQFF. The CDR3 coding sequence is TGTGCCAGCAGCTCACGGGAGATGAATGAGCAGTTCTTC. The chain joins TRBV11-2 to TRBJ2-1, with a weak D call TRBD2 (6 bases). The CDR3 spans 13 residues. In germline, CDR1 is SGHAT, CDR2 FQNNGV. V dropped 4 bases and J dropped 7 bases, with 11 bases sitting between them. Combining the CDR3 with reference TRBV11-2 and TRBJ2-1 gives the whole variable domain EAGVAQSPRYKIIEKRQSVAFWCNPISGHATLYWYQQILGQGPKLLIQFQNNGVVDDSQLPKDRFSAERLKGVDSTLKIQPAKLEDSAVYLCASSSREMNEQFFGPGTRLTVL.

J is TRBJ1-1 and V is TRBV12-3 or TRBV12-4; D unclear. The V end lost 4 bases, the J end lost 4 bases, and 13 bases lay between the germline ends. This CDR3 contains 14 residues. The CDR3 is CASSSSYLGTEAFF. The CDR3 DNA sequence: TGTGCCAGCAGTTCCTCTTACTTAGGCACTGAAGCTTTCTTT.

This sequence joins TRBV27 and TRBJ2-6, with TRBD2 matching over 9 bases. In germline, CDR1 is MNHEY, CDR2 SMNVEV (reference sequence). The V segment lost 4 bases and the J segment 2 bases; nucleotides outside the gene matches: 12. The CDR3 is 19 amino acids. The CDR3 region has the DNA TGTGCCAGCAGTTCCCCGAGCCTCGCGGGAGGGCCTGGGGCCAACGTCCTGACTTTC. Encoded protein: CASSSPSLAGGPGANVLTF.

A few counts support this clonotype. The DNA of the CDR3 is TGCGCCAGCAGCTTGGGACCGGACACTGAAGCTTTCTTT. Its translation is CASSLGPDTEAFF. The genes are TRBV5-1 and TRBJ1-1; D not certain. Trimming took 0 bases from V and 3 from J, leaving 6 bases between them. The CDR3 sequence is 13 residues long. Looked up from germline, CDR1 is SGHRS and CDR2 is YFSETQ.

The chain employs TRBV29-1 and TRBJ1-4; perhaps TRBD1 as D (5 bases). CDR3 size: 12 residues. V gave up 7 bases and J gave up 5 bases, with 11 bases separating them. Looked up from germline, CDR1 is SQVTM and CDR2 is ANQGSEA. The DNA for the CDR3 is TGCAGCGGTATAGGGGAGAATGAAAAACTGTTTTTT. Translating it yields CSGIGENEKLFF.

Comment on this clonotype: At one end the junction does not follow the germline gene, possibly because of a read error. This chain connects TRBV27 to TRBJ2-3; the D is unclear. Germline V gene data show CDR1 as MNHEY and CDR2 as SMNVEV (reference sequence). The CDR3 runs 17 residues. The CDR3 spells CATSTPQAWSSTDTQYF. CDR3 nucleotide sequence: TGTGCCACCAGTACCCCCCAAGCTTGGTCTAGCACAGATACGCAGTATTTT.

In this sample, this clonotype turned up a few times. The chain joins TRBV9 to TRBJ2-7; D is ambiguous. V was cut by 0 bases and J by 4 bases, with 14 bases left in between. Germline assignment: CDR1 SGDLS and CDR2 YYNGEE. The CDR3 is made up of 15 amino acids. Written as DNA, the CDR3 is TGTGCCAGCAGCGTAGGAGCCTCCATCGGGTACGAGCAGTACTTC. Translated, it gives CASSVGASIGYEQYF.